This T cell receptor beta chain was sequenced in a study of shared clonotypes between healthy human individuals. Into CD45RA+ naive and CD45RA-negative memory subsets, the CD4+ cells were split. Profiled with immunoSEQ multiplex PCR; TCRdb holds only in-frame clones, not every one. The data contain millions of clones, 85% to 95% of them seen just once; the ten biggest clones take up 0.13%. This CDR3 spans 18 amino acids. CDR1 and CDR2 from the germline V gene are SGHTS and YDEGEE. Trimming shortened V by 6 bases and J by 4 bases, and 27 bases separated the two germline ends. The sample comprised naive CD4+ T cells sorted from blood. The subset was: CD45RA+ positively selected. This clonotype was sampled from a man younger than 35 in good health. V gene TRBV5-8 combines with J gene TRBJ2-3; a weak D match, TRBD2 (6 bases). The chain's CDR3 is CASIKSRRAGFRADTQYF. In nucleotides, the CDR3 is TGTGCCAGCATAAAAAGCCGGAGGGCGGGGTTCCGGGCAGATACGCAGTATTTT.